This T cell receptor (beta chain) is from a study of blood T cells in healthy people across ages. Broader study findings: From one million sequenced T cells, diversity estimates were lower bounds.

The use of a sample-barcoded 5' primer and a J-beta primer mix characterized a second PCR of roughly 7 to 11 cycles. TCRdb itself ran the 5' RACE reads through MiXCR, one entry per CDR3 protein. The sample carries approximately 810,000 distinct CDR3 sequences, more than 25% recorded once. The individuals who served as donors were healthy Caucasians living in Russia, aged roughly 6 to 100. Remarks on this clonotype: The antigen is unknown. One end of the junction fails to match germline, which may point to a read error.

From germline, CDR1 is LNHDA and CDR2 SQIVND (reference sequence). This CDR3 is built from 13 residues. J is TRBJ1-1 and V is TRBV19; no reliable D call. This receptor was taken from a woman aged 80 or older in good health. Specimen: blood. The CDR3 coding sequence is TGTGTCAGTTACTCGAACGGACCCACTGAAGCTTTCTTT. This translates into CVSYSNGPTEAFF.